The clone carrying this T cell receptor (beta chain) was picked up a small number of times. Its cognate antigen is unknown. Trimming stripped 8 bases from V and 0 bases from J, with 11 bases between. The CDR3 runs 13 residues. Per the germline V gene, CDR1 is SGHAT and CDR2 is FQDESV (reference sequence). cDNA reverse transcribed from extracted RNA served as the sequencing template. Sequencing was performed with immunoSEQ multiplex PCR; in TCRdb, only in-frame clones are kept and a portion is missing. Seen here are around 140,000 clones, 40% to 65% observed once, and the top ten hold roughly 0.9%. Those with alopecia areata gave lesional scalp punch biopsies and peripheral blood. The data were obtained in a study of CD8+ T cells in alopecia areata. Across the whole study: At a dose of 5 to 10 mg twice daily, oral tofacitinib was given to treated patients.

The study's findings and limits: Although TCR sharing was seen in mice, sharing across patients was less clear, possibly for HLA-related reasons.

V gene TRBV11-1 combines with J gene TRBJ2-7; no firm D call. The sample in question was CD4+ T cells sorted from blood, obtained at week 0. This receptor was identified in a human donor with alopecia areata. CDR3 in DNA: TGTGCCAGCGCAGGCCGGGTCTCCTACGAGCAGTACTTC. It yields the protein CASAGRVSYEQYF. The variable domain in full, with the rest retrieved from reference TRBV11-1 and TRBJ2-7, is EAEVAQSPRYKITEKSQAVAFWCDPISGHATLYWYRQILGQGPELLVQFQDESVVDDSQLPKDRFSAERLKGVDSTLKIQPAELGDSAMYLCASAGRVSYEQYFGPGTRLTVT.